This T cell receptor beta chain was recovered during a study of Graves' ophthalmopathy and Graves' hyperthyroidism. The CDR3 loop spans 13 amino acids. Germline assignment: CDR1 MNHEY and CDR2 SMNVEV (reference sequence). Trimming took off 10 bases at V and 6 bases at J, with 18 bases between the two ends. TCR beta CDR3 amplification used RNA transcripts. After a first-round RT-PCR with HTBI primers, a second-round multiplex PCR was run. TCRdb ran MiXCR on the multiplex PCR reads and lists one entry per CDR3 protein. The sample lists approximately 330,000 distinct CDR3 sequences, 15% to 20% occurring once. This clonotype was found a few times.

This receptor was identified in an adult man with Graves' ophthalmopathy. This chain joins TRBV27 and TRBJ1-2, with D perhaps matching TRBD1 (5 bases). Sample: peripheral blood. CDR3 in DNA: TGTGCCACGTGGGGGAATTTGAGGGATGGCTACACCTTC. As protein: CATWGNLRDGYTF.